Listed here is a single TCR beta chain. No antigen is known for it. The sample holds no much larger clone one base away, and base qualities are not on file. The entry originates in a study of T cell responses to AZD1222 COVID-19 vaccine (dated by TCRdb to about 2021). With respect to the entire study: TCR sequencing was performed for roughly 250 trial participants, of whom some 200 were given two doses of AZD1222 and around 25 were given two doses of MenACWY control vaccine. Enrollment into the trials was organized by age into subgroups of 18-55, 56-69 and 70-plus years, and those subgroups contained roughly 140, 27 and 60 TCR-sequenced participants, respectively. The research as a whole found: The vaccine-associated CD4 TCRs covered the entire spike protein, and the dominant responses fell in regions 160-218 and 743-854. Conclusions about previously exposed vaccinees are limited, since just six or seven AZD1222 recipients were seropositive for SARS-CoV-2 at baseline. No day 14 peak-response samples were available, so repertoires were characterized only after the peak T cell response. A significant rise in spike-specific TCR breadth and depth was observed after two AZD1222 doses relative to day 0 and relative to MenACWY recipients. The 56-69-year group was small, and its depth increase did not reach significance, likely because of low power. Reportedly, almost half of the unique spike-specific TCRs recognized epitopes lying outside the regions that are mutated in the B.1.351 and B.1.1.7 variants. Participants were mostly white British, with more females than males. The authors suggested clonal diversity may have been underestimated.

Reading from cysteine to phenylalanine, the CDR3 counts 15 amino acids. Here the CDR3 DNA is all that survives: 45 bases in frame from base 1. V loses 6 bases of germline sequence and J loses 5 bases, and the interval between the two ends is 19 bases. From a lookup of the germline V gene, CDR1 and CDR2 are SGHDN and FVKESK. Interpreted using the paper, the time point label stands for: about 28 days (+/-7) after the second vaccine dose. AZD1222 recipients with second doses at about 4 weeks or about 12 weeks were pooled, because spike-specific TCR depth and breadth did not differ between schedules. Vaccinee samples were obtained from the UK trials COV001 and COV002, which included a single-blind randomized controlled phase 2/3 trial of AZD1222 (ChAdOx1 nCoV-19) in healthy adults. Trial participant PBMC samples were collected at day 0 and day 28 after the second dose for TCRbeta chain sequencing. The CDR3 regions of human TCRbeta chains were analyzed by immunosequencing. The paper's processing steps were these. TCRs in the repertoires were matched against a reference library of SARS-CoV-2-specific TCRs that had been generated with the MIRA antigen-specificity platform. Breadth was defined as the fraction of unique TCRs that were SARS-CoV-2-associated, and depth was defined as the fraction of total T cells that were SARS-CoV-2-associated. Each spike-specific TCR was assigned to its reactive spike region and to a CD4 or CD8 class using the MIRA data. Log10-transformed breadth and depth values were compared by one-way ANOVA with Sidak's multiple comparisons tests. TCRdb provides this immuneACCESS table in a form limited to in-frame rearrangements. Some clones are lacking; in checked studies, under half of them reflect an unresolved V gene, and why the rest are absent is not known. The V and J calls and clone size were taken over from that table, and D and trimming were inferred from the DNA. In all, the sample holds 150,000 to 200,000 clones, and around 94% of those were seen once. Approximately 4.8% of the sample is in the top ten clones.

The TCR originated in an adult who received the AZD1222 COVID-19 vaccine. The sample consisted of peripheral blood, taken 28 days after the second AZD1222 dose. This sequence uses TRBV14 and TRBJ2-5; TRBD1 is possibly the D segment (6 matching bases). The CDR3 sequence is CASSPVMGAGETQYF. The bases are TGTGCCAGCAGTCCGGTGATGGGGGCTGGTGAGACCCAGTACTTC.